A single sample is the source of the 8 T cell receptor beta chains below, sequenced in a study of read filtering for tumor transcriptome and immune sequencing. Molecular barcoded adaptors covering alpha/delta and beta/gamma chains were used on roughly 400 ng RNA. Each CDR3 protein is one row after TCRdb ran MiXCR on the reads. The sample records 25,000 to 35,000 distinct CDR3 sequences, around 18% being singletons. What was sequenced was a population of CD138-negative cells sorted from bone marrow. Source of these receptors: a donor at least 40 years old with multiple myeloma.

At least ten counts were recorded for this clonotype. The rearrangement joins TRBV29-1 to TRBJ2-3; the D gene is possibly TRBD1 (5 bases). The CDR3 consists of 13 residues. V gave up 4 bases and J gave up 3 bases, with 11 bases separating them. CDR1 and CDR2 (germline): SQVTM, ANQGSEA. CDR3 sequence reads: CSVAYRSTDTQYF. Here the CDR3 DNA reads TGCAGCGTTGCTTACAGGTCAACAGATACGCAGTATTTT.

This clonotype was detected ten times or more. The CDR3 region has the DNA TGTGCCAGCAGTCTTACAGGGGGCGGTAATGAAAAACTGTTTTTT. Translation: CASSLTGGGNEKLFF. The chain links TRBV27 to TRBJ1-4, with TRBD1 matching 9 bases. The V segment lost 5 bases and the J segment 4 bases; nucleotides outside the gene matches: 5. The length of the CDR3 is 15 residues. The germline CDR1 and CDR2 sequences are MNHEY and SMNVEV (reference sequence).

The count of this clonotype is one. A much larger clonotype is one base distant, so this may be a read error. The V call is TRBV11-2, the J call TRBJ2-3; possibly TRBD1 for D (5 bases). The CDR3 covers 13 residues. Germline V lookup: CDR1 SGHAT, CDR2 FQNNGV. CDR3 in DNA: TGTGGCAGCACCCGCAGCAGGGTTGATACGCAGTATTTT. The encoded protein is CGSTRSRVDTQYF.

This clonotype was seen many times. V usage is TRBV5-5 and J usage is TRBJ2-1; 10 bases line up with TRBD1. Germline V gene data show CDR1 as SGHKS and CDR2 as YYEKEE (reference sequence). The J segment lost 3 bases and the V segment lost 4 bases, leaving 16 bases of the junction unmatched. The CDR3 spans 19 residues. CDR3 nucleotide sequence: TGTGCCAGCAGCCGTAGAGGGACAGGGGCAATGAAAGGCTACAATGAGCAGTTCTTC. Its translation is CASSRRGTGAMKGYNEQFF.

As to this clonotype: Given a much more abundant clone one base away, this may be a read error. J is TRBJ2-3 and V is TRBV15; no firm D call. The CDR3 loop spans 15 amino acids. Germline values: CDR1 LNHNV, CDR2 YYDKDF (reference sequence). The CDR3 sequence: CAISRPPPTTDTQYF. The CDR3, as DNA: TGTGCCATCAGCAGACCCCCTCCCACCACAGATACGCAGTATTTT.

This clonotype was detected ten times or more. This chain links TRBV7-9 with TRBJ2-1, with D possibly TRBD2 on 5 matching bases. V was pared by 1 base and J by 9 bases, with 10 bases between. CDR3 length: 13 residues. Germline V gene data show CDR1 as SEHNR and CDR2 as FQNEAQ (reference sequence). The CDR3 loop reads CASSLVSAGEQFF. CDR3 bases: TGTGCCAGCAGCTTAGTTTCGGCGGGTGAGCAGTTCTTC.

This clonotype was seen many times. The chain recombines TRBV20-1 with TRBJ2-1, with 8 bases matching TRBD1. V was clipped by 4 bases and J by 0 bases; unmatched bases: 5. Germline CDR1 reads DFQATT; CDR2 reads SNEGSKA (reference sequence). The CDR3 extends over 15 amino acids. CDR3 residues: CSAKGQGGSYNEQFF. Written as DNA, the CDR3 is TGCAGTGCTAAAGGACAGGGCGGCTCCTACAATGAGCAGTTCTTC.

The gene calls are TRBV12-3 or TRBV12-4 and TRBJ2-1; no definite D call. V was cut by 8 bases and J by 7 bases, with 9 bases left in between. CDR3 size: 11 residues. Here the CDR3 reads CASGKLNEQFF. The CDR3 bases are TGTGCCAGCGGCAAGCTGAATGAGCAGTTCTTC.